This is a list of T cell receptor beta chains from one sample in a study of blood T cell repertoires in COVID-19. Produced via immunoSEQ multiplex PCR; TCRdb's table is partial and in-frame only. In the table there are about 160,000 clones, roughly nine tenths of which are singletons. The sequenced material came from peripheral blood. The receptors stem from an older woman with acute or convalescent COVID-19. CDR3s leave out the opening cysteine and the closing phenylalanine or tryptophan. Each record gives: V gene, J gene, CDR3 protein.

V gene: TRBV5-8
J gene: TRBJ2-1
CDR3 protein: ASNTPDSYNEQF

V gene: TRBV9
J gene: TRBJ2-3
CDR3 protein: ASSVSWWGGFTDTQY

V gene: TRBV9
J gene: TRBJ1-4
CDR3 protein: ASSQGGQPNEKLF

V gene: TRBV18
J gene: TRBJ2-5
CDR3 protein: ASSPRGGQETQY

V gene: TRBV6-5
J gene: TRBJ2-7
CDR3 protein: ASSPGVGEQY

V gene: TRBV3-1/TRBV3-2
J gene: TRBJ1-4
CDR3 protein: ASSQAMTGGLEKLF

V gene: TRBV5-1
J gene: TRBJ1-6
CDR3 protein: ASSLGIYTTASYNSPLH

V gene: TRBV6-2/TRBV6-3
J gene: TRBJ1-1
CDR3 protein: ASSYSDRVTEAF

V gene: TRBV24-1
J gene: TRBJ1-5
CDR3 protein: ATSKGDQPQH

V gene: TRBV19
J gene: TRBJ1-4
CDR3 protein: ASSISGGGEKLF

V gene: TRBV5-6
J gene: TRBJ2-7
CDR3 protein: ASSRGTVRLYEQY

V gene: TRBV7-2
J gene: TRBJ1-1
CDR3 protein: ASSLRQVNTEAF

V gene: TRBV18
J gene: TRBJ2-7
CDR3 protein: ASSQKQGESGEQY

V gene: TRBV18
J gene: TRBJ2-7
CDR3 protein: ASSPPGQGSREQY

V gene: TRBV7-9
J gene: TRBJ1-5
CDR3 protein: ASSPPRQGENQPQH

V gene: TRBV14
J gene: TRBJ2-3
CDR3 protein: ASSPAVGQGTDTQY

V gene: TRBV12-3/TRBV12-4
J gene: TRBJ2-5
CDR3 protein: ASSSGNQETQY

V gene: TRBV27
J gene: TRBJ1-6
CDR3 protein: ASSFPRGPLH

V gene: TRBV5-1
J gene: TRBJ2-7
CDR3 protein: ASSNTYEQY

V gene: TRBV4-1
J gene: TRBJ2-7
CDR3 protein: ASSRTQGQGGRYEQY

V gene: TRBV7-9
J gene: TRBJ2-1
CDR3 protein: ASSLELGNEQF

V gene: TRBV3-1/TRBV3-2
J gene: TRBJ1-1
CDR3 protein: ASSPQTMNTEAF

V gene: TRBV7-9
J gene: TRBJ1-3
CDR3 protein: ASSLASSGHWGNTIY

V gene: TRBV2
J gene: TRBJ1-2
CDR3 protein: ASSEQQGLGGYT

V gene: TRBV7-8
J gene: TRBJ2-5
CDR3 protein: ASSLALEKETQY

V gene: TRBV3-1/TRBV3-2
J gene: TRBJ1-2
CDR3 protein: ASSQETGILGYT

V gene: TRBV28
J gene: TRBJ2-4
CDR3 protein: ASSAWGVVKNIQY

V gene: TRBV5-1
J gene: TRBJ2-2
CDR3 protein: ASSLPGGGTGELF

V gene: TRBV2
J gene: TRBJ1-6
CDR3 protein: ASKDRSNSPLH

V gene: TRBV30
J gene: TRBJ1-6
CDR3 protein: AWSGGTEDLH

V gene: TRBV7-9
J gene: TRBJ2-7
CDR3 protein: ASSLVGDEQY

V gene: TRBV21-1
J gene: TRBJ1-2
CDR3 protein: ASSGQGGHGYT

V gene: TRBV30
J gene: TRBJ2-5
CDR3 protein: AWSQTGVETQY

V gene: TRBV7-2
J gene: TRBJ1-1
CDR3 protein: ASSSVYLGRRIF

V gene: TRBV4-2
J gene: TRBJ2-2
CDR3 protein: ASSQVFLGPNTGELF

V gene: TRBV5-6
J gene: TRBJ2-7
CDR3 protein: ASSPTTTRRLSSYEQY

V gene: TRBV7-2
J gene: TRBJ1-2
CDR3 protein: ASSLNPVGSYGYT

V gene: TRBV19
J gene: TRBJ2-5
CDR3 protein: AGTSQGVVIIRETQY

V gene: TRBV6-1
J gene: TRBJ1-4
CDR3 protein: ASRDSGGMLEKLF

V gene: TRBV7-3
J gene: TRBJ2-1
CDR3 protein: ASSPGVGSYNEQF

V gene: TRBV12-3/TRBV12-4
J gene: TRBJ1-1
CDR3 protein: ASSQDTEAF

V gene: TRBV24-1
J gene: TRBJ1-5
CDR3 protein: ATSETGVQPQH

V gene: TRBV7-8
J gene: TRBJ2-3
CDR3 protein: ASSPPNRGPKDTQY

V gene: TRBV5-6
J gene: TRBJ1-4
CDR3 protein: ASSLDRVTNEKLF

V gene: TRBV5-5
J gene: TRBJ1-3
CDR3 protein: ASSLELQGSTGNTIY